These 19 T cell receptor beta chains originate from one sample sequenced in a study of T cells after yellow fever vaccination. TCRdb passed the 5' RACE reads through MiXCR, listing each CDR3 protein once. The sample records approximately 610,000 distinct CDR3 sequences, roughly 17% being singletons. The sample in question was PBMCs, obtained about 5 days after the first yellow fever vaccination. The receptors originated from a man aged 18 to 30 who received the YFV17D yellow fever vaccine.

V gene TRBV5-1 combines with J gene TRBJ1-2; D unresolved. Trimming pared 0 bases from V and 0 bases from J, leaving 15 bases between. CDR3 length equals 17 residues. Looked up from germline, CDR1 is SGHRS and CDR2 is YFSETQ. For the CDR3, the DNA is TGCGCCAGCAGCTTGGCTTTTTGGACGGAAGCTAACTATGGCTACACCTTC. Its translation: CASSLAFWTEANYGYTF.

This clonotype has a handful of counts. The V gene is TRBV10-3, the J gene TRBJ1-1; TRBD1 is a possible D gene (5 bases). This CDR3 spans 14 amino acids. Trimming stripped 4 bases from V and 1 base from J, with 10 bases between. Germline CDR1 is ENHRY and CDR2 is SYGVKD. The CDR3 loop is CAISAGAGNTEAFF. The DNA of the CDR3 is TGTGCCATCAGTGCTGGGGCCGGGAACACTGAAGCTTTCTTT.

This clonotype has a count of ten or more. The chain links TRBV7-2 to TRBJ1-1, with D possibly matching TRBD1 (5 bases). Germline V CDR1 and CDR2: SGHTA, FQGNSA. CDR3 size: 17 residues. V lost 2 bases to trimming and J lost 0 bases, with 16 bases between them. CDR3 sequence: CASSLRGVSEVNTEAFF. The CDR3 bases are TGTGCCAGCAGCTTAAGAGGGGTGTCAGAGGTGAACACTGAAGCTTTCTTT.

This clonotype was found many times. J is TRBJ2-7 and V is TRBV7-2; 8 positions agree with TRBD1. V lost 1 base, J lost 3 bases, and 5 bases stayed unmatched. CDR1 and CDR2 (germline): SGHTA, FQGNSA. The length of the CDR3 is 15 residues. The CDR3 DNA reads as TGTGCCAGCAGCTTAGAGGCAGGGGGCGGCTACGAGCAGTACTTC. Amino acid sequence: CASSLEAGGGYEQYF.

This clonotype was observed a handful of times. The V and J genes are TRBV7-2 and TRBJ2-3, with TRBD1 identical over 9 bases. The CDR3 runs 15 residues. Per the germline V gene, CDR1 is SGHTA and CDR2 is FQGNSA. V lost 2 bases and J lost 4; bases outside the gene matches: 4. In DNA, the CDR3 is TGTGCCAGCAGCTTACTGACAGGGGGGTCAGATACGCAGTATTTT. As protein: CASSLLTGGSDTQYF.

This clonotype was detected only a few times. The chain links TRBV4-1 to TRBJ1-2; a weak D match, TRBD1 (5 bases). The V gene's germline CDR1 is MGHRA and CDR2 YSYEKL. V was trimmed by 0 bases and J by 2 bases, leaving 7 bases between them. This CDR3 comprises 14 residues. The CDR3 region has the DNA TGCGCCAGCAGCCAAGACAGGGAGAACTATGGCTACACCTTC. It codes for CASSQDRENYGYTF.

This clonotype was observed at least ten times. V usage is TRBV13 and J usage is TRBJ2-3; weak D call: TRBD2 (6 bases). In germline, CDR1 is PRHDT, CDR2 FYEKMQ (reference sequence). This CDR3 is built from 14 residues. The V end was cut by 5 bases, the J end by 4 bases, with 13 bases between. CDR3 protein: CASSPQGGADTQYF. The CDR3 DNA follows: TGTGCCAGCAGCCCGCAGGGAGGAGCAGATACGCAGTATTTT.

Here the CDR3 reads CASSADGSYNEQFF. In DNA form, the CDR3 reads TGTGCCAGCAGTGCTGATGGATCTTACAATGAGCAGTTCTTC. The V and J genes are TRBV6-1 and TRBJ2-1, with unresolved D. Trimming removed 4 bases from V and 4 bases from J, with 11 bases in between. The CDR3 is 14 amino acids. Germline V lookup: CDR1 MNHNS, CDR2 SASEGT.

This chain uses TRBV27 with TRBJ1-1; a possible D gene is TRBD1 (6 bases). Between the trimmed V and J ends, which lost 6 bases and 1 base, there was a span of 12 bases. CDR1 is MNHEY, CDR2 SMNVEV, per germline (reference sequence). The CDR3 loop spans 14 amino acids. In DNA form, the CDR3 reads TGTGCCAGCAGAGAGAGCAGGGGGAACACTGAAGCTTTCTTT. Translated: CASRESRGNTEAFF.

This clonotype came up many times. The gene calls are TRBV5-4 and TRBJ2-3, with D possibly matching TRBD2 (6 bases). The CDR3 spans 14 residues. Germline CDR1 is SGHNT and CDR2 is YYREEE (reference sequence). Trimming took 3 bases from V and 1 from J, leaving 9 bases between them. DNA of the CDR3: TGTGCCAGCAGCTGGGGCGGGGGCACAGATACGCAGTATTTT. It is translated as CASSWGGGTDTQYF. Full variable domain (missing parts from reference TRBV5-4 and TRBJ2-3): ETGVTQSPTHLIKTRGQQVTLRCSSQSGHNTVSWYQQALGQGPQFIFQYYREEENGRGNFPPRFSGLQFPNYSSELNVNALELDDSALYLCASSWGGGTDTQYFGPGTRLTVL.

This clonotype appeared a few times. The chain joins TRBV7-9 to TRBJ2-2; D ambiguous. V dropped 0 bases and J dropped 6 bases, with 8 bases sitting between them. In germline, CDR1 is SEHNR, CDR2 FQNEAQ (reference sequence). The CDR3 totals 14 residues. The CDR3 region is CASSLAGQAGELFF. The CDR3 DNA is TGTGCCAGCAGCTTAGCGGGTCAGGCCGGGGAGCTGTTTTTT.

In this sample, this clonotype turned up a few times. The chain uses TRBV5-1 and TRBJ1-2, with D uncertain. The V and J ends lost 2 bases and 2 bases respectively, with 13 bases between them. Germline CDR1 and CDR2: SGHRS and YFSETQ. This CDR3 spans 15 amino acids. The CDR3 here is CASSFQASMNYGYTF. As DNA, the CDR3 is TGCGCCAGCAGCTTCCAGGCCTCAATGAACTATGGCTACACCTTC.

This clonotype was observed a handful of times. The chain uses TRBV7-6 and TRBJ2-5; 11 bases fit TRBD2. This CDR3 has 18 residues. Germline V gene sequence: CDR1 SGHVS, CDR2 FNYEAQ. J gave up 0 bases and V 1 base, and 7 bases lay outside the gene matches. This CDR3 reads CASSLEYGTSGYQETQYF. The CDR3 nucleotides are TGTGCCAGCAGCTTAGAATACGGGACTAGCGGATACCAAGAGACCCAGTACTTC.

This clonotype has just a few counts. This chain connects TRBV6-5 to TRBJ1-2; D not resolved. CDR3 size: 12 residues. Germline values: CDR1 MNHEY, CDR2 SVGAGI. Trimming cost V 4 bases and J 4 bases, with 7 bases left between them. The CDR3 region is CASSSAAYGYTF. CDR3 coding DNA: TGTGCCAGCAGTTCCGCAGCCTATGGCTACACCTTC.

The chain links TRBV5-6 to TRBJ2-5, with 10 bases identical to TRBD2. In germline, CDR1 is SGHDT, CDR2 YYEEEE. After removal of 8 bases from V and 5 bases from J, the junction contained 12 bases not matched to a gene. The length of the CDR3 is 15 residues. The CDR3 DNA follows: TGTGCCAGTACATCACTAGCGGGGTTACGGGAGACCCAGTACTTC. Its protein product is CASTSLAGLRETQYF.

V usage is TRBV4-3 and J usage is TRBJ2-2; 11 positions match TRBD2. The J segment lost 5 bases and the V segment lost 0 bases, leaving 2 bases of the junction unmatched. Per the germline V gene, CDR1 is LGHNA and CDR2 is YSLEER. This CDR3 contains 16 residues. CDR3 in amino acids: CASSQDLAGGTGELFF. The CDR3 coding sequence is TGCGCCAGCAGCCAAGATCTAGCGGGGGGAACCGGGGAGCTGTTTTTT.

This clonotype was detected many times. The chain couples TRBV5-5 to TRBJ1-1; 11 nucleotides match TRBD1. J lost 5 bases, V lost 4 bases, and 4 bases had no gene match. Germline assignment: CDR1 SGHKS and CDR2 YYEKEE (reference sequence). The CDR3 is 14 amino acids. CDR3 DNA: TGTGCCAGCAGCCGGGACAGGGGGTTTACTGAAGCTTTCTTT. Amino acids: CASSRDRGFTEAFF.

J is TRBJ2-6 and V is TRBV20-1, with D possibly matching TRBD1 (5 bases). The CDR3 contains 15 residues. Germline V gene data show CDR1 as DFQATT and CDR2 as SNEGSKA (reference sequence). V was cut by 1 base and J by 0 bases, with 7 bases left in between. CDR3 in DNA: TGCAGTGCTAGAGGACAGAGCTCTGGGGCCAACGTCCTGACTTTC. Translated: CSARGQSSGANVLTF.

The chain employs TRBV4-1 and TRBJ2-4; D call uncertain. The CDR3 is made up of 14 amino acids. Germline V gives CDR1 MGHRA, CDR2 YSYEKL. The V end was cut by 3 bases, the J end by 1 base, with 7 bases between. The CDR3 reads CASSQWKAKNIQYF. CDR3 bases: TGCGCCAGCAGCCAGTGGAAGGCCAAAAACATTCAGTACTTC.